This T cell receptor (beta chain) was captured in a study of T-cell reconstitution after alpha-beta-depleted transplantation in children. The study's findings and limits: By one year post-transplant, T-cell counts and diversity largely arose from T cells that were newly produced.

Preparation of the TCRbeta library used unique molecular identifiers. TCRdb redid the calling of the PCR reads with MiXCR, one entry per CDR3 protein. The sample has tens of thousands of distinct CDR3 sequences, 15% to 20% seen once. This clonotype was counted between two and nine times. Its target is unknown. Germline assignment: CDR1 SGHRS and CDR2 YFSETQ. V shed 2 bases and J 6 bases; nucleotides not matched to a gene: 12. This CDR3 contains 17 residues. This chain connects TRBV5-1 to TRBJ2-1; 9 bases agree with TRBD2. The sample was PBMCs, mostly from graft donor cells, taken 360 days after TCRalphabeta/CD19-depleted stem cell transplant. This TCR was recovered from a male patient between 2 and 10 years old who had a stem cell transplant for acute lymphoblastic leukemia, so the T cells may come from the graft donor. In DNA form, the CDR3 reads TGCGCCAGCAGCTTCCCCTCTAGCGGGAAGCCGGTCAATGAGCAGTTCTTC. The encoded protein is CASSFPSSGKPVNEQFF.